This TCR beta chain was sequenced during a study of metastatic and nonmetastatic thyroid tumors. Study background: Repertoires of blood and of tissue (tumor or nodule) from malignant and benign thyroid patients were compared.

Many counts were recorded for this clone. No antigen is known for it. Ahead of thyroid surgery, no patient had received treatment of any kind. Study-level findings and limits: Significantly higher TCR beta diversity was reportedly seen in malignant thyroid tumors than benign nodules, in blood and tumor.

V lost 0 bases and J lost 5, with 10 bases in between. Germline V lookup: CDR1 LGHNA, CDR2 YSLEER. The CDR3 has 15 amino acids. TCRdb reprocessed the PCR reads via MiXCR. This table holds roughly 38,000 clones, approximately 19% found once. The rearrangement links TRBV4-3 to TRBJ1-4; unclear D gene. Sample: blood. This clonotype was obtained from a female donor with papillary thyroid cancer or a benign thyroid nodule (not recorded which). Some clones in this sample may be carry-over from other donors' samples. This CDR3 is CASSQDGVGNEKLFF. In nucleotides, the CDR3 is TGCGCCAGCAGCCAAGATGGGGTGGGGAATGAAAAACTGTTTTTT.